The 3 T cell receptor beta chains below all came from one sample that was sequenced in a study of blood T cell repertoires in COVID-19. TCRdb keeps only in-frame clones here, not all; method: immunoSEQ multiplex PCR. The sample contains about 300,000 clones, around 89% of which appear only once. Specimen: peripheral blood. The receptor source for this set is a man aged 35 to 55 with acute or convalescent COVID-19.

The rearrangement uses TRBV10-1 and TRBJ2-2, with TRBD1 as a possible D gene (5 bases). This CDR3 is 13 amino acids long. Germline V gene data show CDR1 as WNHNN and CDR2 as SYGVQD (reference sequence). Trimming cost V 3 bases and J 5 bases, with 7 bases left between them. CDR3 nucleotide sequence: TGCGCCAGCAGTGACAGGGTTACCGGGGAGCTGTTTTTT. Translation gives CASSDRVTGELFF.

CDR3 DNA sequence: TGTGCCAGCAGCTTAGGAGGAGGGGGCAGTAGAAACACCATATATTTT. Protein sequence: CASSLGGGGSRNTIYF. The chain joins TRBV7-8 to TRBJ1-3; TRBD1 matches 7 bases. The trim removed 1 base at V and 5 bases at J, leaving 8 bases unmatched. Germline assignment: CDR1 SGHVS and CDR2 FQNEAQ. The CDR3 totals 16 residues.

V usage is TRBV7-9 and J usage is TRBJ1-5; tentative D call: TRBD1 (6 bases). CDR3 length: 14 amino acids. The V end was cut by 5 bases, the J end by 5 bases, with 13 bases between. Germline loops: CDR1 SEHNR, CDR2 FQNEAQ (reference sequence). Written as DNA, the CDR3 is TGTGCCAGCAGCCCACAAAACAGGGATCAGCCCCAGCATTTT. This encodes CASSPQNRDQPQHF.